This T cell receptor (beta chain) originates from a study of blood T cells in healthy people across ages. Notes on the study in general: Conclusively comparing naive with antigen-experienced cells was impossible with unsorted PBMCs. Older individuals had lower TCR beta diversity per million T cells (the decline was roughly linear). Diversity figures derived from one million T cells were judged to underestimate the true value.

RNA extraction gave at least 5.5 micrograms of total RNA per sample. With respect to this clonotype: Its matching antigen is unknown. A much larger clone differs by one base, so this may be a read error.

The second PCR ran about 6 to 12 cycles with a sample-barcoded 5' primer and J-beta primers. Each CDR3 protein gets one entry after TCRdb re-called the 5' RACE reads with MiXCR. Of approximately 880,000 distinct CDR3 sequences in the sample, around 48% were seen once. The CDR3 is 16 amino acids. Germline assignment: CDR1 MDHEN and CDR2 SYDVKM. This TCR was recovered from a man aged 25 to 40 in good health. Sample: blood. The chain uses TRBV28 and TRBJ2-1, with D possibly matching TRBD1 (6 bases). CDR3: CAGSLGGTSSYNEQFF. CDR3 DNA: TGTGCCGGCAGTTTAGGGGGAACGAGCTCCTACAATGAGCAGTTCTTC.